A single sample gave rise to the 21 T cell receptor beta chains below, sequenced in a study of T-cell memory formation after mild COVID-19. TCRdb reanalysed the 5' RACE reads using MiXCR and keeps one entry per CDR3 protein. Of under 650,000 distinct CDR3 sequences listed, 18% were seen once; the top ten hold around 13%. The sequenced material came from PBMCs or a T cell subset sorted from them (not recorded which). The receptors originated from an adult woman who had mild COVID-19 (a few samples of this study predate the infection). Cell type and time point are not known.

This clonotype occurred a few times. The J gene is TRBJ1-1, the V gene TRBV18; D is unclear. The V end lost 2 bases, the J end lost 1 base, and 8 bases lay between the germline ends. The length of the CDR3 is 14 residues. Per germline, CDR1 KGHSH and CDR2 LQKENI. CDR3 protein: CASSPNPANTEAFF. In DNA, the CDR3 is TGTGCCAGCTCACCAAATCCGGCGAACACTGAAGCTTTCTTT.

The V gene is TRBV9, the J gene TRBJ2-3; tentatively, D is TRBD2 (7 bases). The CDR3 has 15 amino acids. Germline lookup yields CDR1 SGDLS and CDR2 YYNGEE. Trimming took 2 bases from V and 2 from J, leaving 12 bases between them. CDR3 amino acids: CASSVGGPVTDTQYF. The CDR3 DNA reads TGTGCCAGCAGCGTGGGGGGGCCGGTCACAGATACGCAGTATTTT.

CDR3 residues: CASSFLTQEQYF. CDR3 DNA sequence: TGTGCCAGCAGCTTTTTAACTCAAGAGCAGTACTTC. The chain uses TRBV5-5 and TRBJ2-7; unclear D gene. The germline V and J ends were trimmed by 2 bases and 7 bases, with 10 bases remaining between them. Per the germline V gene, CDR1 is SGHKS and CDR2 is YYEKEE (reference sequence). The CDR3 contains 12 residues.

This clonotype came up a few times. The chain couples TRBV7-9 to TRBJ1-4; a weak D match, TRBD1 (6 bases). Between the trimmed V and J ends, which lost 5 bases and 0 bases, there was a span of 10 bases. Germline V CDR1 and CDR2: SEHNR, FQNEAQ (reference sequence). The length of the CDR3 is 15 residues. CDR3 sequence reads: CASSDTGTTNEKLFF. As DNA, the CDR3 is TGTGCCAGCAGCGATACAGGGACAACTAATGAAAAACTGTTTTTT.

The chain is built from TRBV20-1 and TRBJ1-2; 8 bases are shared with TRBD1. V was clipped by 0 bases and J by 5 bases; unmatched bases: 8. Germline V CDR1 and CDR2: DFQATT, SNEGSKA (reference sequence). This CDR3 is 15 amino acids long. Written as DNA, the CDR3 is TGCAGTGCTAGAGACCCCCACGGACAGGGTTATGGCTACACCTTC. It translates to CSARDPHGQGYGYTF.

This clonotype was recorded many times. This chain links TRBV4-3 with TRBJ2-2; tentative D call: TRBD1 (5 bases). CDR1 LGHNA and CDR2 YSLEER come from the germline V gene. V was shortened by 1 base and J by 4 bases, with 7 bases between the two germline ends. The CDR3 extends over 14 amino acids. CDR3 loop: CASSQGQTTGELFF. In DNA, the CDR3 is TGCGCCAGCAGCCAAGGACAGACCACCGGGGAGCTGTTTTTT.

The table lists this clonotype with a few counts. V gene TRBV29-1 combines with J gene TRBJ2-2; D is perhaps TRBD1 (6 bases). Germline CDR1 reads SQVTM; CDR2 reads ANQGSEA. The CDR3 spans 14 residues. V was shortened by 7 bases and J by 0 bases, with 12 bases between the two germline ends. This CDR3 reads CSAAGATNTGELFF. In nucleotides, the CDR3 is TGCAGCGCGGCAGGGGCCACGAACACCGGGGAGCTGTTTTTT.

This chain joins TRBV24-1 and TRBJ1-1, with D maybe TRBD1 (6 bases). The V and J ends lost 3 bases and 6 bases respectively, with 10 bases between them. The CDR3 runs 13 residues. Germline loops: CDR1 KGHDR, CDR2 SFDVKD. The CDR3 DNA follows: TGTGCCACCAGTGATGGGGGGGCGCCTGAAGCTTTCTTT. Amino acids: CATSDGGAPEAFF.

This clonotype was found many times. The chain is built from TRBV30 and TRBJ2-5; D is unclear. V shed 4 bases and J shed 5 bases, with 17 bases lying between them. Per germline, CDR1 GTSNPN and CDR2 SVGIG (reference sequence). The CDR3 is 14 amino acids. This CDR3 reads CAWTSPVGQETQYF. CDR3 DNA: TGTGCCTGGACATCCCCAGTGGGCCAGGAGACCCAGTACTTC.

This clonotype was observed a few times. This chain joins TRBV29-1 and TRBJ2-2, with 8 bases identical to TRBD2. The V segment lost 5 bases and the J segment 4 bases; nucleotides outside the gene matches: 0. This CDR3 has 12 residues. Germline CDR1 and CDR2: SQVTM and ANQGSEA. This CDR3 reads CSVSGSTGELFF. CDR3 bases: TGCAGCGTTAGCGGGAGCACCGGGGAGCTGTTTTTT.

The chain recombines TRBV20-1 with TRBJ2-7; tentative D call: TRBD2 (5 bases). V was cut by 0 bases and J by 3 bases, with 15 bases left in between. The length of the CDR3 is 15 residues. In germline, CDR1 is DFQATT, CDR2 SNEGSKA (reference sequence). CDR3 protein: CSARENPGLLYEQYF. The CDR3 DNA is TGCAGTGCTAGAGAAAATCCCGGACTCCTCTACGAGCAGTACTTC.

This clonotype was observed a few times. The chain employs TRBV20-1 and TRBJ1-2; 9 bases agree with TRBD1. Trimming cost V 8 bases and J 7 bases; bases outside gene matches: 14. The germline V gene encodes CDR1 DFQATT and CDR2 SNEGSKA (reference sequence). The CDR3 extends over 14 amino acids. CDR3 sequence: CSKATGGVSGGYTF. CDR3 nucleotides: TGCAGTAAAGCGACAGGGGGGGTTAGTGGTGGCTACACCTTC.

The chain carries TRBV5-1 and TRBJ2-2, with 7 bases lining up with TRBD1. V was clipped by 5 bases and J by 6 bases; unmatched bases: 10. CDR3 size: 15 residues. The V gene's germline CDR1 is SGHRS and CDR2 YFSETQ. Written as DNA, the CDR3 is TGCGCCAGCAGGTCGCAGACAGGGTCTGCCGGGGAGCTGTTTTTT. It encodes CASRSQTGSAGELFF.

This clonotype has a handful of counts. This chain uses TRBV6-6 with TRBJ2-1; 7 positions agree with TRBD2. This CDR3 is 22 amino acids long. V trimming: 2 bases; J trimming: 3 bases; junction bases outside the gene matches: 25. Germline CDR1 MNHNY, CDR2 SVGAGI (reference sequence). In nucleotides, the CDR3 is TGTGCCAGCAGTTACCCCCTCGGATTAAGAGCGGGATCGGGTAATTTCTACAATGAGCAGTTCTTC. Translating gives CASSYPLGLRAGSGNFYNEQFF.

J is TRBJ2-3 and V is TRBV5-4, with D possibly matching TRBD1 (5 bases). This CDR3 is built from 13 residues. Germline V lookup: CDR1 SGHNT, CDR2 YYREEE (reference sequence). The V end was cut by 4 bases, the J end by 6 bases, with 12 bases between. CDR3 sequence: CASSPPRVDTQYF. CDR3 nucleotides: TGTGCCAGCAGCCCCCCCAGGGTCGATACGCAGTATTTT.

DNA for the CDR3: TGTGCCAGCAGCTCCTATGACCTAGGGGGGCGGGAGACGTACGAGCAGTACTTC. This sequence encodes CASSSYDLGGRETYEQYF. The chain combines TRBV7-9 with TRBJ2-7; possibly TRBD2 for D (7 bases). Trimming pared 4 bases from V and 4 bases from J, leaving 26 bases between. The length of the CDR3 is 18 residues. The germline V gene encodes CDR1 SEHNR and CDR2 FQNEAQ (reference sequence).

In this sample, this clonotype turned up once. The chain recombines TRBV20-1 with TRBJ1-5, with D perhaps matching TRBD1 (5 bases). V was trimmed by 5 bases and J by 1 base, leaving 12 bases between them. Germline CDR1 reads DFQATT; CDR2 reads SNEGSKA (reference sequence). The CDR3 covers 14 residues. The CDR3 region is CSASPGGSNQPQHF. The CDR3, as DNA: TGCAGTGCTTCTCCGGGGGGGAGCAATCAGCCCCAGCATTTT.

The chain carries TRBV6-2 or TRBV6-3 and TRBJ1-1; D gene uncertain. The V and J ends lost 2 bases and 4 bases respectively, with 8 bases between them. This CDR3 contains 13 residues. CDR1 is MNHEY and CDR2 is SVGEGT in the germline V gene. Here the CDR3 DNA reads TGTGCCAGCAGTTACCGAACGGGCACTGAAGCTTTCTTT. It encodes CASSYRTGTEAFF.

This clonotype was counted a few times. The rearrangement joins TRBV7-3 to TRBJ1-1, with D unclear. The germline CDR1 and CDR2 sequences are SGHTA and FQGTGA. The CDR3 has 15 residues. The germline V and J ends were trimmed by 4 bases and 6 bases, with 18 bases remaining between them. The DNA of the CDR3 is TGTGCCAGCAGCTCAGTGGAGGCACGCGGCTCTGAAGCTTTCTTT. Protein: CASSSVEARGSEAFF. Complete variable domain (other parts from reference TRBV7-3 and TRBJ1-1): GAGVSQTPSNKVTEKGKYVELRCDPISGHTALYWYRQSLGQGPEFLIYFQGTGAADDSGLPNDRFFAVRPEGSVSTLKIQRTERGDSAVYLCASSSVEARGSEAFFGQGTRLTVV.

This clonotype occurred many times. The chain links TRBV12-3 or TRBV12-4 to TRBJ1-5, with D tentatively TRBD1 (5 bases). CDR3 length: 13 residues. V dropped 3 bases and J dropped 6 bases, with 9 bases sitting between them. CDR3 residues: CASSLRGSQPQHF. Written as DNA, the CDR3 is TGTGCCAGCAGTTTGAGGGGTTCTCAGCCCCAGCATTTT.

This clonotype was seen only a few times. The genes are TRBV7-6 and TRBJ2-1; D remains ambiguous. CDR1 and CDR2 (germline): SGHVS, FNYEAQ. This CDR3 comprises 22 residues. Trimming removed 4 bases from V and 2 bases from J, with 33 bases in between. This chain's CDR3 is CASSSDREATIVGSAAYNEQFF. The CDR3 nucleotides read TGTGCCAGCAGCTCAGATCGAGAAGCGACCATAGTTGGGTCGGCGGCCTACAATGAGCAGTTCTTC.